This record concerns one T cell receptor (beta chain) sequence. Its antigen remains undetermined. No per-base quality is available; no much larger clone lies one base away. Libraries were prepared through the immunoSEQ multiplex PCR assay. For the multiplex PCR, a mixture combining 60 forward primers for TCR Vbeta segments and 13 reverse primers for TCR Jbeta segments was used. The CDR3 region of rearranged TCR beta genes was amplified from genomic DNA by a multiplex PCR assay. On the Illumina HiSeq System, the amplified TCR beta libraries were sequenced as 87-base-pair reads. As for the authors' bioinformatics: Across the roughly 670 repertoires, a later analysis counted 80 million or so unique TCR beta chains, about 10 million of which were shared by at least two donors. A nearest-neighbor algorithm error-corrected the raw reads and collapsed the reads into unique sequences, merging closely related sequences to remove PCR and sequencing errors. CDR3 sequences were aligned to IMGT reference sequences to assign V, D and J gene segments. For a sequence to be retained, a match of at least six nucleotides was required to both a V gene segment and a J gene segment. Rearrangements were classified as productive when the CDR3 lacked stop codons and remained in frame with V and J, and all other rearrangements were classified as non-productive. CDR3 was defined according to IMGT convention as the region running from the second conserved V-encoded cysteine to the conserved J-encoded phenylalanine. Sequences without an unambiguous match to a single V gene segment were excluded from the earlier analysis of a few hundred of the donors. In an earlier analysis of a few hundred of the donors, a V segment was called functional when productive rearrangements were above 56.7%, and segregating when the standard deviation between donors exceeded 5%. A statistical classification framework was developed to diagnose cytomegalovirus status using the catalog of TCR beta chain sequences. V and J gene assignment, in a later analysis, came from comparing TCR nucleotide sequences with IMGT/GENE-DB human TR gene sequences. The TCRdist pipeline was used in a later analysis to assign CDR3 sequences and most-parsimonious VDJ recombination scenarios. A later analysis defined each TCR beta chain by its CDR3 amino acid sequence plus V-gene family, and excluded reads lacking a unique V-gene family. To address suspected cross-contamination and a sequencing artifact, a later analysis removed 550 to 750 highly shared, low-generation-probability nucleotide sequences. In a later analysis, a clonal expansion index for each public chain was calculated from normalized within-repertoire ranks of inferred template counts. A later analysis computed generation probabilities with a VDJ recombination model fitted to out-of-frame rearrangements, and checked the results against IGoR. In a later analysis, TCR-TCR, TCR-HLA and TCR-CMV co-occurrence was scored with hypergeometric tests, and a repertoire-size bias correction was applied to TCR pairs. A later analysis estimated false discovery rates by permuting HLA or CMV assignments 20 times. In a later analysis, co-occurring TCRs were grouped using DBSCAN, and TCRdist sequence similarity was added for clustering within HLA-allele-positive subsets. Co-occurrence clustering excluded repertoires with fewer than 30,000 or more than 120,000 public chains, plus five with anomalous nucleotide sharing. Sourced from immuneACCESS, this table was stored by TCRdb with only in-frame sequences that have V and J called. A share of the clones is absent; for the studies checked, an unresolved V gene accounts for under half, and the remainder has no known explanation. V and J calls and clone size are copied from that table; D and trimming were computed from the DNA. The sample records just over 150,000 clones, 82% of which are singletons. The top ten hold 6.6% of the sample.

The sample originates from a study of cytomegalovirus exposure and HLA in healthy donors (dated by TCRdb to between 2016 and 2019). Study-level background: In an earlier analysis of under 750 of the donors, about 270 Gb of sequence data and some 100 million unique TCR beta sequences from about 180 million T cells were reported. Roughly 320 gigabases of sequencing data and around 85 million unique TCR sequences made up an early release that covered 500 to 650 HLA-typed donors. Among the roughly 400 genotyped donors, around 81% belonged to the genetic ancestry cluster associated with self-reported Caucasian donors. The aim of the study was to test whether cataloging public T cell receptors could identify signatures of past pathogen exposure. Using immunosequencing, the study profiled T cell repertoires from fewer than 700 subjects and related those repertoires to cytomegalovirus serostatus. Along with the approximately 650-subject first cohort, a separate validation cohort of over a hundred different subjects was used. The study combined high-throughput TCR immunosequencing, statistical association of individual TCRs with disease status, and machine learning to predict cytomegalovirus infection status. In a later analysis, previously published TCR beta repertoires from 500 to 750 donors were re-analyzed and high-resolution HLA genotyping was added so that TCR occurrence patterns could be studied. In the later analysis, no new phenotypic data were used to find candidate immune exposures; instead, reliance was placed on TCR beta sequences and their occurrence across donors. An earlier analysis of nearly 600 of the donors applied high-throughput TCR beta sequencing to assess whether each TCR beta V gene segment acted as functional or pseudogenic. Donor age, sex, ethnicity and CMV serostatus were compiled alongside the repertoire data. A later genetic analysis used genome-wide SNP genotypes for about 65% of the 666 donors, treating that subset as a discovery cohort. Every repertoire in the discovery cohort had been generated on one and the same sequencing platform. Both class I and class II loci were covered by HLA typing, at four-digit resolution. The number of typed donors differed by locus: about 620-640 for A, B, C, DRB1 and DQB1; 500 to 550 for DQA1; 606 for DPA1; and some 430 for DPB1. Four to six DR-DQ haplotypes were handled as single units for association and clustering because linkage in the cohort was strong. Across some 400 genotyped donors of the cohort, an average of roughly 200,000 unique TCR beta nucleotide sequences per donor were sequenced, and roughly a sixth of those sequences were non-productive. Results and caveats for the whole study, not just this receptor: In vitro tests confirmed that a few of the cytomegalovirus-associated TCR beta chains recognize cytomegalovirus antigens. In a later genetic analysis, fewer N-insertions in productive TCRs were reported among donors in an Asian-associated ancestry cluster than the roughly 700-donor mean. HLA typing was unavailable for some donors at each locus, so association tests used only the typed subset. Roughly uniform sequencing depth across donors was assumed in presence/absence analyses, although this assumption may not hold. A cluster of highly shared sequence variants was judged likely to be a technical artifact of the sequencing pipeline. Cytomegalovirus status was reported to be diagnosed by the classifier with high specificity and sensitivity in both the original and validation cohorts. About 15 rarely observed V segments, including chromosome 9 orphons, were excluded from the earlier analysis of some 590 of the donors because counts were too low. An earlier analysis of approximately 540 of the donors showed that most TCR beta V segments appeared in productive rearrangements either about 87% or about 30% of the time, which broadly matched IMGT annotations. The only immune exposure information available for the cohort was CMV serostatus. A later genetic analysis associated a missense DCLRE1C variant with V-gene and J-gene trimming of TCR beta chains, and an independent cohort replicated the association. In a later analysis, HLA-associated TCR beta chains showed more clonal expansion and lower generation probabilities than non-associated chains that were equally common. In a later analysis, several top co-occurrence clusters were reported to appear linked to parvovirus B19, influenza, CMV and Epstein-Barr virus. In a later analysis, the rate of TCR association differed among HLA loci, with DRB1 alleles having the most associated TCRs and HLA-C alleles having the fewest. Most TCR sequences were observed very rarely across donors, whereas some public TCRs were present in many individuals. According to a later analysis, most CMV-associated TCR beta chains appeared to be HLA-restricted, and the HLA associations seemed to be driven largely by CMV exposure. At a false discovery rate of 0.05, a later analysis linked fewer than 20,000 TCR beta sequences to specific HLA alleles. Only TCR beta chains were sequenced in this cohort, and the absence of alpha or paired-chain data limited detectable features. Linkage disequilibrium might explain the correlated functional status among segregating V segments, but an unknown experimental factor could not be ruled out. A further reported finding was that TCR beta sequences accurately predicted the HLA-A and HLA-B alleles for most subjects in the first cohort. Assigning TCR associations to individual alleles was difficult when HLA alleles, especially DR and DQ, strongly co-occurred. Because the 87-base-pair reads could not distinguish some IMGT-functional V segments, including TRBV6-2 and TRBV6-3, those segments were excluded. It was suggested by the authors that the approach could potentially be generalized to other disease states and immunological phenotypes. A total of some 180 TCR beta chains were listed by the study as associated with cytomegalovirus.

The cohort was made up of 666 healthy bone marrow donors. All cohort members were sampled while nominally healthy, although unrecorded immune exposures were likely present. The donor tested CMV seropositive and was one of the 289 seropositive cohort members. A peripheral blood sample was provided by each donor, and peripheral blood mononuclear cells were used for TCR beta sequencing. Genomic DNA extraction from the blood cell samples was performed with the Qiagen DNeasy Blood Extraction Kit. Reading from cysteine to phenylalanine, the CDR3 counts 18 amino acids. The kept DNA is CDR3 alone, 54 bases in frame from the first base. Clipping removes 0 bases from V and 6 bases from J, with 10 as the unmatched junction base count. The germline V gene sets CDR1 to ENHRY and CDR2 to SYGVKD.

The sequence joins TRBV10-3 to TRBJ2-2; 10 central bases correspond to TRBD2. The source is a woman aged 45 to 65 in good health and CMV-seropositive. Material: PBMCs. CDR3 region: CAISESKALAGVAGELFF. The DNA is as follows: TGTGCCATCAGTGAGTCTAAGGCGCTAGCGGGGGTAGCCGGGGAGCTGTTTTTT.